Each of the 27 T cell receptor beta chains below was sequenced from the same sample in a study of blood T cell repertoires in COVID-19. The repertoire was sequenced with immunoSEQ multiplex PCR; TCRdb's copy has only in-frame clones and lacks some. The sample carries 250,000 to 300,000 clones, 86% recorded once. The specimen was peripheral blood. These receptors all stem from a woman in her twenties or thirties with active or convalescent COVID-19.

The genes are TRBV27 and TRBJ2-3; 8 bases align to TRBD1. The V segment lost 2 bases and the J segment 1 base; nucleotides outside the gene matches: 8. Germline CDR1 MNHEY, CDR2 SMNVEV (reference sequence). This CDR3 has 17 amino acids. CDR3 sequence reads: CASSLKGRGPRTDTQYF. The CDR3 DNA is TGTGCCAGCAGTTTAAAGGGCAGGGGGCCACGCACAGATACGCAGTATTTT.

The J gene is TRBJ2-3, the V gene TRBV5-3; D may be TRBD2 (6 bases). TRBV5-3 is an ORF, with its function uncertain. The ends were cut back, 5 bases at V and 2 bases at J, with 15 bases in the middle. CDR3 length: 15 amino acids. Written as DNA, the CDR3 is TGTGCCAGAAGTATTGCCGGGACTTCCACAGATACGCAGTATTTT. Translation gives CARSIAGTSTDTQYF.

This clone is a singleton in its sample. J is TRBJ1-3 and V is TRBV18, with 7 bases fitting TRBD1. This CDR3 is built from 18 residues. In germline, CDR1 is KGHSH, CDR2 LQKENI. With 3 bases clipped from V and 0 bases from J, the junction kept 11 bases outside the gene matches. The CDR3 loop reads CASSPLPRGPSSGNTIYF. In DNA, the CDR3 is TGTGCCAGCTCACCGTTACCGAGGGGGCCAAGCTCTGGAAACACCATATATTTT.

V gene TRBV7-9 combines with J gene TRBJ1-4; 7 nucleotides align to TRBD1. The CDR3 spans 14 residues. CDR1 and CDR2 (germline): SEHNR, FQNEAQ (reference sequence). V lost 5 bases and J lost 8; bases outside the gene matches: 8. The CDR3 spells CASSPGGGEEKLFF. CDR3 bases: TGTGCCAGCAGCCCGGGAGGGGGCGAAGAAAAACTGTTTTTT. Based on the CDR3 plus reference TRBV7-9 and TRBJ1-4, the full variable domain is DTGVSQNPRHKITKRGQNVTFRCDPISEHNRLYWYRQTLGQGPEFLTYFQNEAQLEKSRLLSDRFSAERPKGSFSTLEIQRTEQGDSAMYLCASSPGGGEEKLFFGSGTQLSVL.

This chain links TRBV28 with TRBJ2-1; D perhaps matches TRBD2 (6 bases). V lost 1 base, J lost 1 base, and 8 bases lay in between. The length of the CDR3 is 15 residues. CDR1 and CDR2 from the germline V gene are MDHEN and SYDVKM. CDR3 bases: TGTGCCAGCAGTTTATTTGGGGGGTCCTACAATGAGCAGTTCTTC. It is translated as CASSLFGGSYNEQFF.

J is TRBJ1-5 and V is TRBV29-1; 7 bases fit TRBD1. V gave up 5 bases and J gave up 3 bases; unmatched junction bases: 4. The CDR3 contains 13 residues. Germline V CDR1 and CDR2: SQVTM, ANQGSEA. CDR3 sequence reads: CSVLTGANQPQHF. The CDR3 nucleotides read TGCAGCGTTTTAACAGGGGCCAATCAGCCCCAGCATTTT.

This rearrangement joins TRBV3-1 (or the pseudogene TRBV3-2) to TRBJ2-3; D is perhaps TRBD1 (5 bases). The ends were cut back, 4 bases at V and 7 bases at J, with 6 bases in the middle. Germline values: CDR1 LGHDT, CDR2 YNNKEL (reference sequence). The CDR3 has 11 amino acids. In nucleotides, the CDR3 is TGTGCCAGCAGCCGACAGTATACGCAGTATTTT. As protein: CASSRQYTQYF.

J is TRBJ2-1 and V is TRBV2, with 9 nucleotides matching TRBD2. This CDR3 is 17 amino acids long. Unmatched junction bases numbered 19, after V lost 7 bases and J lost 9 bases. Germline V CDR1 and CDR2: SNHLY, FYNNEI. The CDR3 nucleotides are TGTGCCAGCACCCTTCGTAGAGAAGCGGGGGGCCGTAGTGAGCAGTTCTTC. Residues: CASTLRREAGGRSEQFF.

The V call is TRBV6-5, the J call TRBJ2-6; the D gene is possibly TRBD1 (6 bases). This CDR3 is 15 amino acids long. Trimming cost V 8 bases and J 0 bases, with 11 bases left between them. Germline-derived CDR1 and CDR2 are MNHEY and SVGAGI. The CDR3 DNA sequence: TGTGCCAGCCGGGGACATTTCTCTGGGGCCAACGTCCTGACTTTC. It yields the protein CASRGHFSGANVLTF.

The chain employs TRBV30 and TRBJ2-3; 10 bases map to TRBD2. Trimming at V came to 0 bases and at J to 4 bases, leaving 4 bases not matched to a gene. Germline loops: CDR1 GTSNPN, CDR2 SVGIG (reference sequence). There are 15 residues in the CDR3. CDR3 sequence: CAWSVQRGGADTQYF. The CDR3 DNA is TGTGCCTGGAGTGTACAGCGGGGGGGCGCAGATACGCAGTATTTT.

The chain carries TRBV23-1 and TRBJ1-5; 7 bases map to TRBD1. TRBV23-1 is labeled an ORF, and its function is uncertain. This CDR3 spans 18 amino acids. With V trimmed by 11 bases and J by 2 bases, 21 bases remained unmatched. The CDR3 coding sequence is TGCGCCGACACTCCTAGGCCCCGACAGGGCTTCTGCAATCAGCCCCAGCATTTT. It encodes CADTPRPRQGFCNQPQHF.

On this clone: Compared with germline, one end of the junction differs, possibly owing to a read error. CDR3 sequence reads: CAWSPGLSRNLF. The CDR3 DNA follows: TGTGCCTGGAGCCCAGGACTCTCAAGAAATCTCTTC. This chain joins TRBV30 and TRBJ1-2; D is uncertain. The CDR3 is 12 amino acids. In germline, CDR1 is GTSNPN, CDR2 SVGIG (reference sequence).

The V call is TRBV10-3, the J call TRBJ2-3; D possibly corresponds to TRBD1 (6 bases). Deletions cut 6 bases from V and 4 bases from J, with 17 bases between. The CDR3 has 15 amino acids. Germline assignment: CDR1 ENHRY and CDR2 SYGVKD. In nucleotides, the CDR3 is TGTGCCATCAGCGATGGGCCCCGACAGGCAGATACGCAGTATTTT. This translates into CAISDGPRQADTQYF.

This clone showed up just a few times. This rearrangement joins TRBV14 to TRBJ1-4; 7 nucleotides agree with TRBD1. After removal of 4 bases from V and 8 bases from J, the junction contained 13 bases not matched to a gene. From germline, CDR1 is SGHDN and CDR2 FVKESK. CDR3 length: 16 amino acids. The CDR3 DNA reads TGTGCCAGCAGCCCAAGGGTATTCCAGGGGGAAGAAAAACTGTTTTTT. It specifies CASSPRVFQGEEKLFF.

This sequence joins TRBV10-3 and TRBJ1-2; D might be TRBD1 (5 bases). CDR1 and CDR2 (germline): ENHRY, SYGVKD. This CDR3 is built from 13 residues. Trimming cost V 3 bases and J 3 bases, with 8 bases left between them. The CDR3 sequence: CAISDTGDYGYTF. The CDR3, as DNA: TGTGCCATCAGTGACACAGGCGACTATGGCTACACCTTC.

The rearrangement links TRBV5-4 to TRBJ2-3; 8 bases match TRBD1. The V segment lost 5 bases and the J segment 1 base; nucleotides outside the gene matches: 6. Germline values: CDR1 SGHNT, CDR2 YYREEE (reference sequence). The CDR3 totals 15 residues. The CDR3: CASSYGQGRTDTQYF. CDR3 bases: TGTGCCAGCAGTTATGGACAGGGTCGCACAGATACGCAGTATTTT.

V and J are TRBV28 and TRBJ1-5; TRBD1 agrees at 7 bases. This CDR3 region has 14 residues. V was pared by 6 bases and J by 4 bases, with 6 bases of the junction left unmatched. Germline-derived CDR1 and CDR2 are MDHEN and SYDVKM. Here the CDR3 reads CASSPGQLNQPQHF. CDR3 bases: TGTGCCAGCAGCCCGGGACAGCTGAATCAGCCCCAGCATTTT.

CDR3 DNA: TGTGCCAGCTCTTCTATTGGGGGGGGGCGCGTCCCCTACGAGCAGTACTTC. It yields the protein CASSSIGGGRVPYEQYF. The rearrangement links TRBV18 to TRBJ2-7; weak D call: TRBD2 (7 bases). V gave up 6 bases and J gave up 2 bases, with 23 bases separating them. CDR3 size: 17 residues. Germline CDR1 is KGHSH and CDR2 is LQKENI.

Concerning this clone itself: Different DNA sequences within this sample yield the same CDR3. The chain has TRBV5-1 and TRBJ2-5; D might be TRBD1 (5 bases). Trimming took 0 bases from V and 1 from J, leaving 7 bases between them. Germline V gene sequence: CDR1 SGHRS, CDR2 YFSETQ. The CDR3 spans 14 residues. This CDR3 reads CASSLGQGQETQYF. As DNA, the CDR3 is TGCGCCAGCAGCTTGGGGCAGGGCCAAGAGACCCAGTACTTC.

CDR3 region: CASSQEVFGGQGGGYTF. The CDR3 DNA follows: TGCGCCAGCAGCCAAGAGGTTTTCGGCGGTCAGGGCGGTGGCTACACCTTC. The V call is TRBV4-3, the J call TRBJ1-2, with D maybe TRBD1 (5 bases). The V gene lost 0 bases and the J gene lost 7 bases, with 21 bases spanning the gap. Germline values: CDR1 LGHNA, CDR2 YSLEER. The CDR3 is 17 residues long.

V gene TRBV9 combines with J gene TRBJ2-2; D unresolved. The CDR3 is 13 residues long. V was cut by 3 bases and J by 4 bases, with 7 bases left in between. Germline V lookup: CDR1 SGDLS, CDR2 YYNGEE. CDR3 sequence: CASSGLSTGELFF. CDR3 nucleotides: TGTGCCAGCAGCGGGCTGTCCACCGGGGAGCTGTTTTTT.

The V call is TRBV10-3, the J call TRBJ2-1; 9 bases fit TRBD1. This CDR3 contains 16 residues. The V gene's germline CDR1 is ENHRY and CDR2 SYGVKD. V was clipped by 3 bases and J by 5 bases; unmatched bases: 8. This CDR3 is CAISDTDRGSDNEQFF. CDR3 sequence (DNA): TGTGCCATCAGTGATACCGACAGGGGGTCTGACAATGAGCAGTTCTTC.

This clone was recorded once. The genes are TRBV12-3 or TRBV12-4 and TRBJ1-1; no clear D. This CDR3 spans 12 amino acids. Trimming took off 4 bases at V and 6 bases at J, with 9 bases between the two ends. The CDR3 is CASSSLRAEAFF. The CDR3 DNA is TGTGCCAGCAGTTCCCTTCGGGCTGAAGCTTTCTTT.

The CDR3 here is CASSAPGQPEKLFF. CDR3 DNA: TGTGCCAGCAGTGCCCCGGGACAGCCTGAAAAACTGTTTTTT. The chain links TRBV28 to TRBJ1-4; 7 bases align to TRBD1. V lost 5 bases and J lost 7; bases outside the gene matches: 7. CDR1 is MDHEN and CDR2 is SYDVKM in the germline V gene. This CDR3 is built from 14 residues.

CDR3 residues: CSASRQVGDTQYF. CDR3 bases: TGCAGTGCTAGTAGGCAGGTGGGAGATACGCAGTATTTT. This rearrangement joins TRBV20-1 to TRBJ2-3, with no clear D. V was clipped by 3 bases and J by 5 bases, with 12 bases between them. CDR3 length equals 13 residues. Germline V gene data show CDR1 as DFQATT and CDR2 as SNEGSKA (reference sequence).

J is TRBJ1-2 and V is TRBV28; a weak D match, TRBD1 (5 bases). The germline gives CDR1 MDHEN, CDR2 SYDVKM. Trimming pared 8 bases from V and 5 bases from J, leaving 18 bases between. The CDR3 length is 14 residues. CDR3 in amino acids: CASHPPGRQYGYTF. The CDR3 nucleotides read TGTGCCAGCCATCCCCCGGGCAGACAGTATGGCTACACCTTC.

On this clone: Within the sample, other DNA sequences also encode this same CDR3. This rearrangement joins TRBV13 to TRBJ1-6; D is perhaps TRBD1 (6 bases). From germline, CDR1 is PRHDT and CDR2 FYEKMQ (reference sequence). The CDR3 covers 15 residues. The V gene lost 4 bases and the J gene lost 3 bases, with 10 bases spanning the gap. CDR3 DNA sequence: TGTGCCAGCAGCTACGGACAGAACTATAATTCACCCCTCCACTTT. This translates into CASSYGQNYNSPLHF.